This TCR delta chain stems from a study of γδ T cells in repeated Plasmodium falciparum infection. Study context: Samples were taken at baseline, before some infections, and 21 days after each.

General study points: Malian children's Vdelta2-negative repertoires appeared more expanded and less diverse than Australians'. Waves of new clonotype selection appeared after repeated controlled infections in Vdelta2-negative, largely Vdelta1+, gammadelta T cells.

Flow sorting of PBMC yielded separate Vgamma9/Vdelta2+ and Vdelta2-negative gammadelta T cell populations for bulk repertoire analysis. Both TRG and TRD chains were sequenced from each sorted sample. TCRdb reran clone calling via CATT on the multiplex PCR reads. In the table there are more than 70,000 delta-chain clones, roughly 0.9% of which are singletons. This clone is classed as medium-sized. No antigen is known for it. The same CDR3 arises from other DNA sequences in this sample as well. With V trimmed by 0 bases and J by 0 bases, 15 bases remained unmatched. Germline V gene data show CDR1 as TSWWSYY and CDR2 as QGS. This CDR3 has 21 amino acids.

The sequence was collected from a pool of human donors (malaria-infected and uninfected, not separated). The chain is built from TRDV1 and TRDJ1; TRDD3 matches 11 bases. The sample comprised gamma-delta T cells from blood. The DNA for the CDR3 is TGTGCTCTTGGGGAACTAGATTTCTTTCTGGGGGATACACTGTACACCGATAAACTCATCTTT. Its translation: CALGELDFFLGDTLYTDKLIF.